This TCR beta chain was captured by sequencing in a study of T-cell memory formation after mild COVID-19. The CDR3 covers 13 residues. From germline, CDR1 is LNHNV and CDR2 YYDKDF (reference sequence). Losses at the gene ends were 9 bases for V and 5 bases for J; bases not matched to a gene: 6. UMIs and sample barcodes were carried by the TCR alpha and TCR beta cDNA libraries that 5'RACE produced using constant-segment primers. MiXCR, applied by TCRdb to the 5' RACE reads, yields one record per CDR3 protein. The profile shows about 320,000 distinct CDR3 sequences, roughly an eighth of them singletons. There are a few counts of this clonotype.

V usage is TRBV15 and J usage is TRBJ2-2, with 7 nucleotides matching TRBD1. This receptor was identified in a man aged 18 to 29 who had mild COVID-19 (a few samples of this study predate the infection). Cell type and time point are not known. Sequencing was performed on PBMCs or a T cell subset sorted from them (not recorded which). The CDR3 DNA is TGTGCCACGGGACAGCCGAGGACCGGGGAGCTGTTTTTT. This gives the protein CATGQPRTGELFF. Full variable domain (remainder filled in from reference TRBV15 and TRBJ2-2): DAMVIQNPRYQVTQFGKPVTLSCSQTLNHNVMYWYQQKSSQAPKLLFHYYDKDFNNEADTPDNFQSRRPNTSFCFLDIRSPGLGDTAMYLCATGQPRTGELFFGEGSRLTVL.